A single sample gave rise to the 32 T cell receptor beta chains below, sequenced in a study of blood T cell repertoires in COVID-19. Here immunoSEQ multiplex PCR was the method, and the copy in TCRdb shows in-frame clones only, minus some. Seen here are around 240,000 clones, more than 75% observed once, and the top ten hold about 0.93%. Source material: peripheral blood. The source of these receptors is a man aged 35-49 years with acute or convalescent COVID-19.

This sequence joins TRBV28 and TRBJ1-5; D unresolved. Germline V gene lookup returns CDR1 MDHEN and CDR2 SYDVKM. V lost 5 bases, J lost 3 bases, and 11 bases lay in between. This CDR3 is 14 amino acids long. CDR3 sequence: CASSAGLFNQPQHF. CDR3 in DNA: TGTGCCAGCAGTGCCGGACTCTTCAATCAGCCCCAGCATTTT.

This rearrangement joins TRBV4-3 to TRBJ1-2; D gene uncertain. Trimming removed 0 bases at V and 4 bases at J, with 12 bases between. The CDR3 extends over 15 amino acids. Germline CDR1 is LGHNA and CDR2 is YSLEER. CDR3 nucleotides: TGCGCCAGCAGCCAAGATCGGGGAGCGGGCTATGGCTACACCTTC. It translates to CASSQDRGAGYGYTF.

Here the CDR3 reads CASSLGYGTVDYEQYF. As DNA, the CDR3 is TGTGCCAGCAGCTTAGGGTACGGGACTGTCGATTACGAGCAGTACTTC. The chain employs TRBV7-2 and TRBJ2-7; D may be TRBD2 (6 bases). Germline CDR1 and CDR2: SGHTA and FQGNSA. This CDR3 has 16 residues. V dropped 1 base and J dropped 4 bases, with 17 bases sitting between them.

This clone was observed a few times. The chain is built from TRBV6-6 and TRBJ2-1; D is undetermined. CDR1 MNHNY and CDR2 SVGAGI come from the germline V gene (reference sequence). The CDR3 is made up of 13 amino acids. V lost 0 bases and J 6 bases, leaving 6 bases between the germline ends. DNA for the CDR3: TGTGCCAGCAGTTACTCGTGGGCCAATGAGCAGTTCTTC. Its protein product is CASSYSWANEQFF.

The chain links TRBV5-6 to TRBJ1-3, with D possibly TRBD1 on 5 matching bases. The CDR3 runs to 16 residues. CDR1 SGHDT and CDR2 YYEEEE come from the germline V gene. Trimming left V 0 bases short and J 0 bases short, with 10 bases between. CDR3: CASSLGQLFSGNTIYF. The CDR3 DNA reads as TGTGCCAGCAGCTTGGGACAGCTATTCTCTGGAAACACCATATATTTT.

V usage is TRBV7-2 and J usage is TRBJ1-1, with TRBD1 matching 9 bases. Trimming removed 3 bases from V and 10 bases from J; junction bases left unmatched: 6. In germline, CDR1 is SGHTA, CDR2 FQGNSA. The CDR3 has 13 residues. For the CDR3, the DNA is TGTGCCAGCAGCTTCGGGACAGGGAGGGGAGCTTTCTTT. Protein product: CASSFGTGRGAFF.

This chain links TRBV6-5 with TRBJ1-1, with TRBD1 as a possible D gene (5 bases). The germline V gene has CDR1 MNHEY and CDR2 SVGAGI. Trimming removed 7 bases from V and 0 bases from J, with 12 bases in between. This CDR3 spans 14 amino acids. CDR3 region: CASTLDTLNTEAFF. CDR3 DNA: TGTGCCAGCACCCTGGACACCTTGAACACTGAAGCTTTCTTT.

This chain joins TRBV19 and TRBJ1-2; D remains ambiguous. From germline, CDR1 is LNHDA and CDR2 SQIVND (reference sequence). With 7 bases removed from V and 0 bases from J, the gap between germline ends came to 12 bases. This CDR3 spans 14 amino acids. Written as DNA, the CDR3 is TGTGCCAGTACCCCTCTGTTAGCTAACTATGGCTACACCTTC. It specifies CASTPLLANYGYTF.

V and J are TRBV3-1 (or the pseudogene TRBV3-2) and TRBJ1-2; 9 bases are shared with TRBD1. CDR3 length equals 15 residues. Germline V gene sequence: CDR1 LGHDT, CDR2 YNNKEL (reference sequence). V was pared by 4 bases and J by 4 bases, with 7 bases of the junction left unmatched. As DNA, the CDR3 is TGTGCCAGCAGCCCAGGACAGGGGACGGGCTATGGCTACACCTTC. Protein: CASSPGQGTGYGYTF.

The V gene is TRBV27, the J gene TRBJ1-2, with TRBD1 as a possible D gene (6 bases). This CDR3 has 12 residues. V lost 6 bases and J lost 6, with 11 bases in between. The V gene's germline CDR1 is MNHEY and CDR2 SMNVEV (reference sequence). CDR3 amino acids: CASSDRSDGYTF. The CDR3 DNA follows: TGTGCCAGCAGCGACAGGTCGGATGGCTACACCTTC.

The chain recombines TRBV6-6 with TRBJ1-5; D call uncertain. Germline CDR1 MNHNY, CDR2 SVGAGI (reference sequence). Trimming cost V 6 bases and J 0 bases, with 12 bases left between them. The CDR3 has 15 residues. The CDR3 nucleotides are TGTGCCAGCAGGATAGAGGCTACTAGCAATCAGCCCCAGCATTTT. This encodes CASRIEATSNQPQHF.

This chain uses TRBV6-5 with TRBJ2-5; tentative D call: TRBD2 (5 bases). This CDR3 region has 12 residues. Trimming took off 7 bases at V and 5 bases at J, with 11 bases between the two ends. The V gene's germline CDR1 is MNHEY and CDR2 SVGAGI. The CDR3 protein is CASTNSAETQYF. In DNA, the CDR3 is TGTGCCAGCACAAATAGCGCGGAGACCCAGTACTTC.

This chain links TRBV7-2 with TRBJ1-2; 8 bases agree with TRBD1. The CDR3 is 13 residues long. The junction had 7 bases not matched to a gene; V was cut back by 5 bases and J by 8 bases. Germline lookup yields CDR1 SGHTA and CDR2 FQGNSA. CDR3 in amino acids: CASSRGQGEGYTF. The CDR3 DNA sequence: TGTGCCAGCAGCAGAGGACAGGGTGAAGGCTACACCTTC.

In its sample, this clone was seen once. V is TRBV6-5 and J is TRBJ1-5, with D unclear. This CDR3 is 15 amino acids long. Looked up from germline, CDR1 is MNHEY and CDR2 is SVGAGI. V lost 6 bases, J lost 4 bases, and 16 bases lay in between. CDR3 residues: CASRFEGLRNQPQHF. CDR3 in DNA: TGTGCCAGCAGATTCGAGGGTTTAAGGAATCAGCCCCAGCATTTT.

The V call is TRBV2, the J call TRBJ1-2, with D maybe TRBD1 (6 bases). The CDR3 totals 12 residues. Trimming took 7 bases from V and 8 from J, leaving 14 bases between them. CDR1 SNHLY and CDR2 FYNNEI come from the germline V gene. CDR3 protein: CASIGRGRGYTF. The CDR3 DNA reads TGTGCCAGCATCGGCAGGGGCAGAGGCTACACCTTC.

This clone was detected only once. V is TRBV6-5 and J is TRBJ1-6; no firm D call. Germline V gene lookup returns CDR1 MNHEY and CDR2 SVGAGI. Deletions cut 5 bases from V and 7 bases from J, with 9 bases between. The length of the CDR3 is 13 residues. CDR3: CASSIGLNSPLHF. CDR3 DNA sequence: TGTGCCAGCAGTATCGGTTTGAATTCACCCCTCCACTTT.

This clone appeared a few times. J is TRBJ2-1 and V is TRBV2; possibly TRBD2 for D (7 bases). CDR3 length: 16 amino acids. Germline V gives CDR1 SNHLY, CDR2 FYNNEI. Trimming took 5 bases from V and 0 from J, leaving 14 bases between them. As DNA, the CDR3 is TGTGCCAGCAGTCCCCGGGGGGCGAGCTCCTACAATGAGCAGTTCTTC. This encodes CASSPRGASSYNEQFF.

CDR3 DNA sequence: TGCGCCAGCAGCTTGGGGTCAGGGACCGGGGAGCTGTTTTTT. It translates to CASSLGSGTGELFF. The rearrangement joins TRBV5-1 to TRBJ2-2; D is possibly TRBD1 (5 bases). This CDR3 is 14 amino acids long. With 0 bases removed from V and 5 bases from J, the gap between germline ends came to 8 bases. CDR1 is SGHRS and CDR2 is YFSETQ in the germline V gene.

This clone was seen only once. This chain connects TRBV6-6 to TRBJ2-4, with 10 bases identical to TRBD2. Germline-derived CDR1 and CDR2 are MNHNY and SVGAGI (reference sequence). V lost 5 bases to trimming and J lost 0 bases; unmatched junction nucleotides: 13. The CDR3 contains 19 residues. The CDR3 spells CASSPEILIAGGAKNIQYF. Written as DNA, the CDR3 is TGTGCCAGCAGTCCAGAGATACTTATAGCGGGGGGAGCCAAAAACATTCAGTACTTC.

This chain links TRBV2 with TRBJ1-5, with D maybe TRBD1 (6 bases). There are 15 residues in the CDR3. Trimming stripped 1 base from V and 3 bases from J, with 10 bases between. Looked up from germline, CDR1 is SNHLY and CDR2 is FYNNEI. The CDR3 coding sequence is TGTGCCAGCAGTGAAGGCAGGGGCTACAATCAGCCCCAGCATTTT. This translates into CASSEGRGYNQPQHF.

In this sample, this clone turned up a few times. The same CDR3 arises from other DNA sequences in this sample as well. This chain connects TRBV6-1 to TRBJ1-6, with a tentative D call TRBD1 (5 bases). Trimming left V 3 bases short and J 7 bases short, with 10 bases between. The CDR3 is 14 residues long. Germline assignment: CDR1 MNHNS and CDR2 SASEGT. The CDR3 DNA sequence: TGTGCCAGCAGTGAGGGGGGAGTGAATTCACCCCTCCACTTT. It translates to CASSEGGVNSPLHF.

The V call is TRBV12-5, the J call TRBJ2-7, with TRBD1 identical over 7 bases. Germline-derived CDR1 and CDR2 are LGHNT and FRNRAP. Germline trimming cut 5 bases from V and 7 bases from J; bases unmatched to any gene: 11. The CDR3 length is 14 residues. The CDR3 sequence: CASGLTGALGEQYF. CDR3 bases: TGTGCTAGTGGTCTAACAGGGGCCCTAGGGGAGCAGTACTTC.

This clone has more than one count but fewer than ten. The V call is TRBV10-1, the J call TRBJ1-5; D not resolved. Germline V lookup: CDR1 WNHNN, CDR2 SYGVQD (reference sequence). This CDR3 contains 16 residues. V was shortened by 3 bases and J by 4 bases, with 16 bases between the two germline ends. The CDR3 DNA sequence: TGCGCCAGCAGTGATAGAGGAGGTAGAGGTAATCAGCCCCAGCATTTT. Translating it yields CASSDRGGRGNQPQHF.

This sequence joins TRBV2 and TRBJ2-1; 9 nucleotides match TRBD1. This CDR3 spans 14 amino acids. The germline gives CDR1 SNHLY, CDR2 FYNNEI. Unmatched junction bases numbered 4, after V lost 7 bases and J lost 3 bases. The CDR3 sequence: CASKRTGDYNEQFF. In nucleotides, the CDR3 is TGTGCCAGCAAAAGGACAGGGGACTACAATGAGCAGTTCTTC.

This chain joins TRBV7-9 and TRBJ1-2, with 8 bases that match TRBD1. Germline V gives CDR1 SEHNR, CDR2 FQNEAQ (reference sequence). The CDR3 has 13 amino acids. The V segment lost 5 bases and the J segment 7 bases; nucleotides outside the gene matches: 6. The CDR3: CASSATGTGGYTF. The DNA of the CDR3 is TGTGCCAGCAGCGCTACCGGGACAGGTGGCTACACCTTC.

This clone was seen a single time. The chain is built from TRBV7-6 and TRBJ2-5, with 12 bases matching TRBD2. V trimming: 3 bases; J trimming: 5 bases; junction bases outside the gene matches: 1. This CDR3 is 14 amino acids long. Germline CDR1 is SGHVS and CDR2 is FNYEAQ. The DNA for the CDR3 is TGTGCCAGCAGCTTTCTAGCGGGGGGGGAGACCCAGTACTTC. It translates to CASSFLAGGETQYF.

This clone has only one observation. Different DNA sequences within this sample yield the same CDR3. The chain carries TRBV15 and TRBJ2-1, with 8 bases fitting TRBD1. Germline loops: CDR1 LNHNV, CDR2 YYDKDF (reference sequence). The CDR3 spans 11 residues. Trimming took 5 bases from V and 10 from J; bases not matched to a gene: 1. The chain's CDR3 is CATSRDREQFF. The CDR3 nucleotides are TGTGCCACCAGCCGGGACAGGGAGCAGTTCTTC.

The chain is built from TRBV11-2 and TRBJ1-1, with 8 bases identical to TRBD1. This CDR3 has 13 residues. V shed 5 bases, J shed 10 bases, and the junction held 9 bases outside the gene matches. Per germline, CDR1 SGHAT and CDR2 FQNNGV. The CDR3 nucleotides read TGTGCCAGCAGCCCTGGACAGGGTATAGGAGCTTTCTTT. This codes for CASSPGQGIGAFF.

As for this clone: The sample has other DNA sequences that encode this CDR3 too. This sequence joins TRBV3-1 (or the pseudogene TRBV3-2) and TRBJ1-3, with D possibly matching TRBD1 (5 bases). Trimming shortened V by 1 base and J by 4 bases, and 11 bases separated the two germline ends. The CDR3 is 15 residues long. CDR1 and CDR2 from the germline V gene are LGHDT and YNNKEL (reference sequence). The CDR3: CASSQAIGAGNTIYF. As DNA, the CDR3 is TGTGCCAGCAGCCAAGCGATAGGGGCAGGAAACACCATATATTTT.

This sequence joins TRBV18 and TRBJ2-1; D may be TRBD1 (6 bases). Germline CDR1 is KGHSH and CDR2 is LQKENI. V dropped 3 bases and J dropped 8 bases, with 14 bases sitting between them. The CDR3 loop spans 14 amino acids. The CDR3 nucleotides read TGTGCCAGCTCACCGGGGGCGCAGGAGGATGAGCAGTTCTTC. Translation gives CASSPGAQEDEQFF.

The J gene is TRBJ2-5, the V gene TRBV21-1; the table calls TRBD1, which could not be checked here. TRBV21-1 is classified as a pseudogene. This CDR3 spans 16 amino acids. CDR3 protein: CASSKEGAGRAETQYF. DNA of the CDR3: TGTGCCAGCAGCAAGGAGGGGGCAGGGCGTGCGGAGACCCAGTACTTC.

This chain joins TRBV30 and TRBJ1-6, with no clear D. CDR3 length: 13 residues. Trimming left V 7 bases short and J 4 bases short, with 11 bases between. Germline CDR1 reads GTSNPN; CDR2 reads SVGIG (reference sequence). This CDR3 reads CASTRAYNSPLHF. The CDR3 nucleotides read TGTGCCTCGACGAGGGCTTATAATTCACCCCTCCACTTT.